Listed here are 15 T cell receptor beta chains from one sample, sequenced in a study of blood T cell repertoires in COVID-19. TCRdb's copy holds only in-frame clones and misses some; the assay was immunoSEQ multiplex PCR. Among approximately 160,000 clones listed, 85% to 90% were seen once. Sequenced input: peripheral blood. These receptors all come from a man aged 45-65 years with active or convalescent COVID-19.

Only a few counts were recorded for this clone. CDR3 amino acids: CASSQEDSRGYTIYF. In DNA form, the CDR3 reads TGCGCCAGCAGCCAAGAGGACAGCCGAGGATACACCATATATTTT. The chain links TRBV4-1 to TRBJ1-3, with a possible D match to TRBD1 (6 bases). The CDR3 runs to 15 residues. The germline CDR1 and CDR2 sequences are MGHRA and YSYEKL. V was pared by 0 bases and J by 8 bases, with 14 bases between.

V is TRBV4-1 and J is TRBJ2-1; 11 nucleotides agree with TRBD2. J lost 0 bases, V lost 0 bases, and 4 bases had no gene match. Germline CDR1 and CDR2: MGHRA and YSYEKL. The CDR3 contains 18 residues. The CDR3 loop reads CASSQEGTSGSSYNEQFF. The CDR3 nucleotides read TGCGCCAGCAGCCAAGAGGGGACTAGCGGAAGCTCCTACAATGAGCAGTTCTTC.

CDR3 DNA: TGTGCCAGCAGTTACTCTATCGGACAGGCGGACACTGAAGCTTTCTTT. Its protein is CASSYSIGQADTEAFF. The chain carries TRBV6-6 and TRBJ1-1, with 7 positions matching TRBD1. The CDR3 runs 16 residues. The J segment lost 3 bases and the V segment lost 0 bases, leaving 7 bases of the junction unmatched. Germline assignment: CDR1 MNHNY and CDR2 SVGAGI (reference sequence).

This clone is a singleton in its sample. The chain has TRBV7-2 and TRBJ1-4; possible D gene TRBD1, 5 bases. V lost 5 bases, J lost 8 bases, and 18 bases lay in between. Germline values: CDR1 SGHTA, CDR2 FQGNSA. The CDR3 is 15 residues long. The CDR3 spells CASSPVFGRDEKLFF. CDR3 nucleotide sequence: TGTGCCAGCAGCCCCGTTTTTGGGAGGGACGAAAAACTGTTTTTT.

This CDR3 is CSGGGLHYGYTF. CDR3 coding DNA: TGCAGCGGGGGGGGGCTCCACTATGGCTACACCTTC. This chain links TRBV29-1 with TRBJ1-2; possible D gene TRBD1, 6 bases. Germline-derived CDR1 and CDR2 are SQVTM and ANQGSEA. V was shortened by 7 bases and J by 3 bases, with 12 bases between the two germline ends. This CDR3 spans 12 amino acids.

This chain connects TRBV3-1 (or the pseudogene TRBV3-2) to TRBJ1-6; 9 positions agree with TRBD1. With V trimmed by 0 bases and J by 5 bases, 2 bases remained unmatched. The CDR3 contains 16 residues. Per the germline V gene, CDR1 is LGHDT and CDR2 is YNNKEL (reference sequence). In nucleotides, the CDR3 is TGTGCCAGCAGCCAAGACGACAGGGGGGATAATTCACCCCTCCACTTT. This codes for CASSQDDRGDNSPLHF.

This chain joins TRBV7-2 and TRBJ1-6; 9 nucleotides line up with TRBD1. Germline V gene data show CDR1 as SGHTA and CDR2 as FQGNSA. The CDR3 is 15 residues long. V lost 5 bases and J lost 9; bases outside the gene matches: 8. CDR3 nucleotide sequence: TGTGCCAGCAGCCTCGGACAGGGGATGGCTTCACCCCTCCACTTT. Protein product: CASSLGQGMASPLHF. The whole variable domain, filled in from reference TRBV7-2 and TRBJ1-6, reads GAGVSQSPSNKVTEKGKDVELRCDPISGHTALYWYRQSLGQGLEFLIYFQGNSAPDKSGLPSDRFSAERTGGSVSTLTIQRTQQEDSAVYLCASSLGQGMASPLHFGNGTRLTVT.

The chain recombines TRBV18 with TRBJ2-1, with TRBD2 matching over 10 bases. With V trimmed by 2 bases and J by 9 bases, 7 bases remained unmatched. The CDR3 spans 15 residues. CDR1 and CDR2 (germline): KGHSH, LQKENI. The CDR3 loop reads CASSPSSGSKGEQFF. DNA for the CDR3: TGTGCCAGCTCACCATCTAGCGGGAGTAAAGGTGAGCAGTTCTTC.

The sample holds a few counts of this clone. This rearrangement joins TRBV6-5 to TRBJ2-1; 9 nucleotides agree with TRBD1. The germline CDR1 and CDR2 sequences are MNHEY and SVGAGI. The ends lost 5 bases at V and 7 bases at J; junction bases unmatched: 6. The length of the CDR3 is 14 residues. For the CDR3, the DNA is TGTGCCAGCAGTCCGGGACAGGGTCGAAATGAGCAGTTCTTC. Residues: CASSPGQGRNEQFF.

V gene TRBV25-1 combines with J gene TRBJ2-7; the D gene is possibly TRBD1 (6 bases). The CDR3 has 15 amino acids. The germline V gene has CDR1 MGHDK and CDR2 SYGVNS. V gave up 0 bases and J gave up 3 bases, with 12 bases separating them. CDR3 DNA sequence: TGTGCCAGCAGTGAATATATGGGGGACAACTACGAGCAGTACTTC. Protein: CASSEYMGDNYEQYF.

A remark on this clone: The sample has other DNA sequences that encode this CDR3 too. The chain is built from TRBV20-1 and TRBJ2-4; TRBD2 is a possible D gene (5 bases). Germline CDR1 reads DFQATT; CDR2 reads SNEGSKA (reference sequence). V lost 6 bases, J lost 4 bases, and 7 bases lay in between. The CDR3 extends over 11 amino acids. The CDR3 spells CSALAKNIQYF. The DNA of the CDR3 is TGCAGTGCCCTAGCAAAAAACATTCAGTACTTC.

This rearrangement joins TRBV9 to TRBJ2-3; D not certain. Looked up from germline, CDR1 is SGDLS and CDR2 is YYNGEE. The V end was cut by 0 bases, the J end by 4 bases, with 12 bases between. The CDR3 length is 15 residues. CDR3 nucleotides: TGTGCCAGCAGCGTAGCTAGGAGACCCTCAGATACGCAGTATTTT. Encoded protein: CASSVARRPSDTQYF.

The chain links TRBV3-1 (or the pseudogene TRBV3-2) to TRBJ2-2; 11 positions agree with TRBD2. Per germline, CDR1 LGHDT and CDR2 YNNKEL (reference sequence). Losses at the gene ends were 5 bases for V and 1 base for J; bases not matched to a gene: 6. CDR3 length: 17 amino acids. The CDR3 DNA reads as TGTGCCAGCAGCACATACCTAGCGGGGGGGAACACCGGGGAGCTGTTTTTT. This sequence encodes CASSTYLAGGNTGELFF.

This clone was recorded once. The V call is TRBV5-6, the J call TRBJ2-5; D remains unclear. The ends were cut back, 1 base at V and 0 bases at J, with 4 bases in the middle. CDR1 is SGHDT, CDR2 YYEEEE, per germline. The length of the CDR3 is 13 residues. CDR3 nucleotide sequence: TGTGCCAGCAGCTTGCCGTACCAAGAGACCCAGTACTTC. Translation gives CASSLPYQETQYF.

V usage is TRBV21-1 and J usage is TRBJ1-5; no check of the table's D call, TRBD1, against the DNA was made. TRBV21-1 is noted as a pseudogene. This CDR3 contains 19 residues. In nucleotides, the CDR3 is TGTGCCAGCAGCAAAGCTACAGGGGGTAGTTGTCGAAGCAATCAGCCCCAGCATTTT. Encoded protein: CASSKATGGSCRSNQPQHF.